This TCR beta chain came from a study of molecular identifiers for immune sequencing clone quantification. Study-level findings and limits: Effector cells had over 97% of their molecules in clones above 20 RNA copies, while naive cells had under 1%.

TCRdb redid the calling of the PCR reads with MiXCR, one entry per CDR3 protein. The sample records roughly 86,000 distinct CDR3 sequences, under 20% being singletons. This clonotype was seen at least ten times. Its antigen remains unknown. The CDR3 length is 12 residues. From germline, CDR1 is MNHEY and CDR2 SVGAGI. Trimming left V 10 bases short and J 2 bases short, with 12 bases between. The receptor's source is a human donor in good health. Some libraries in this study had Jurkat cell RNA spiked in. This chain uses TRBV6-5 with TRBJ2-7; perhaps TRBD1 as D (5 bases). The specimen was naive CD8+ T cells from blood, with Jurkat cell RNA spiked in. Subset given: FACS-sorted CD8+CD4-CCR7+CD45RA+ naive T cells. This CDR3 is CATWTPTYEQYF. In nucleotides, the CDR3 is TGTGCCACCTGGACACCGACCTACGAGCAGTACTTC.